Below are 18 T cell receptor beta chains sequenced from a single sample in a study of T cells after yellow fever vaccination. TCRdb recomputed calls from the 5' RACE reads with MiXCR, one row per CDR3 protein. The table lists fewer than 350,000 distinct CDR3 sequences, around 4.3% of them singletons, with 15% to 20% in the top ten. Sample: PBMCs, taken 15 days after the yellow fever booster vaccination. These receptors came from a man between 18 and 29 years old who received the YFV17D yellow fever vaccine.

This clonotype was observed a handful of times. V is TRBV29-1 and J is TRBJ2-6; no firm D call. Trimming removed 6 bases at V and 3 bases at J, with 9 bases between. CDR3 size: 13 residues. Per the germline V gene, CDR1 is SQVTM and CDR2 is ANQGSEA. The CDR3, as DNA: TGCAGCGTAATTACCCTTGGGGCCAACGTCCTGACTTTC. Encoded protein: CSVITLGANVLTF.

This clonotype came up a few times. The CDR3 coding sequence is TGTGCCAGCTCACTTGGGACAGACTCCTACGAGCAGTACGTC. This translates into CASSLGTDSYEQYV. This chain connects TRBV18 to TRBJ2-7, with 7 nucleotides matching TRBD1. The CDR3 is 14 residues long. V gave up 4 bases and J gave up 0 bases; unmatched junction bases: 3. Germline CDR1 reads KGHSH; CDR2 reads LQKENI.

This clonotype was found a few times. Here the CDR3 reads CSARVQGDQPQHF. The DNA for the CDR3 is TGCAGTGCTAGAGTGCAGGGAGATCAGCCCCAGCATTTT. The chain employs TRBV20-1 and TRBJ1-5; a possible D gene is TRBD1 (5 bases). The germline V gene encodes CDR1 DFQATT and CDR2 SNEGSKA (reference sequence). Trimming left V 1 base short and J 5 bases short, with 9 bases between. This CDR3 contains 13 residues.

In this sample, this clonotype turned up a few times. The CDR3 reads CASSFQQVSPLHF. Written as DNA, the CDR3 is TGTGCCAGCAGCTTCCAACAGGTTTCACCCCTCCACTTT. V gene TRBV7-2 combines with J gene TRBJ1-6; TRBD1 is a possible D gene (5 bases). Trimming took 3 bases from V and 9 from J, leaving 9 bases between them. CDR1 SGHTA and CDR2 FQGNSA come from the germline V gene. This CDR3 has 13 amino acids.

The table lists this clonotype with many counts. The gene calls are TRBV7-9 and TRBJ2-4; weak D call: TRBD2 (5 bases). The CDR3 runs to 16 residues. V was shortened by 5 bases and J by 3 bases, with 17 bases between the two germline ends. Germline V CDR1 and CDR2: SEHNR, FQNEAQ (reference sequence). For the CDR3, the DNA is TGTGCCAGCAGCCCGCGCGAGGGCCCGGGCAAAAACATTCAGTACTTC. It encodes CASSPREGPGKNIQYF.

This clonotype has ten or more counts. The chain links TRBV5-1 to TRBJ2-1; D is possibly TRBD2 (6 bases). The CDR3 length is 15 residues. Trimming stripped 0 bases from V and 5 bases from J, with 12 bases between. Germline V gene data show CDR1 as SGHRS and CDR2 as YFSETQ. CDR3 coding DNA: TGCGCCAGCAGCTTGGCCCCGGGACTGAACAATGAGCAGTTCTTC. Amino acid sequence: CASSLAPGLNNEQFF.

This clonotype was picked up a small number of times. The V gene is TRBV7-9, the J gene TRBJ1-2; D uncertain. In germline, CDR1 is SEHNR, CDR2 FQNEAQ (reference sequence). V shed 0 bases and J shed 4 bases, with 9 bases lying between them. The CDR3 length is 14 residues. CDR3 residues: CASSLAGRIYGYTF. CDR3 in DNA: TGTGCCAGCAGCTTAGCGGGCAGGATCTATGGCTACACCTTC.

This clonotype was seen ten or more times. The CDR3 DNA sequence: TGCAGCGTTCCGCTTTGGGAGGGGCGAGACGAGCAGTACTTC. Encoded protein: CSVPLWEGRDEQYF. The chain carries TRBV29-1 and TRBJ2-7; 7 bases are a match to TRBD2. CDR1 SQVTM and CDR2 ANQGSEA come from the germline V gene. The V and J ends lost 5 bases and 5 bases, in that order; junction bases with no gene match: 12. This CDR3 region has 14 residues.

This clonotype has ten or more counts. The genes are TRBV4-3 and TRBJ2-2; D may be TRBD2 (6 bases). V was trimmed by 4 bases and J by 7 bases, leaving 7 bases between them. CDR1 and CDR2 from the germline V gene are LGHNA and YSLEER. This CDR3 has 12 residues. CDR3 sequence (DNA): TGCGCCAGCAGCCCCGGGGGCGGGGAGCTGTTTTTT. Protein sequence: CASSPGGGELFF.

This clonotype was detected many times. J is TRBJ2-5 and V is TRBV5-1; D may be TRBD2 (5 bases). This CDR3 contains 15 residues. Germline lookup yields CDR1 SGHRS and CDR2 YFSETQ. V was shortened by 4 bases and J by 5 bases, with 18 bases between the two germline ends. This CDR3 reads CASSLLDGLGETQYF. For the CDR3, the DNA is TGCGCCAGCAGCCTACTAGACGGCCTAGGGGAGACCCAGTACTTC.

This chain uses TRBV20-1 with TRBJ2-1; 7 bases line up with TRBD2. Germline CDR1 is DFQATT and CDR2 is SNEGSKA (reference sequence). The CDR3 runs 13 residues. The V segment lost 6 bases and the J segment 6 bases; nucleotides outside the gene matches: 8. CDR3 sequence reads: CSAPSAGFNEQFF. The CDR3 DNA reads TGCAGTGCCCCGTCAGCGGGGTTCAATGAGCAGTTCTTC.

This clonotype was picked up many times. In DNA, the CDR3 is TGTGCCAGCAGTCAACCGGGTGTGGGGAACACTGAAGCTTTCTTT. It translates to CASSQPGVGNTEAFF. The V call is TRBV6-6, the J call TRBJ1-1; D unclear. This CDR3 contains 15 residues. V gave up 5 bases and J gave up 1 base, with 14 bases separating them. The germline gives CDR1 MNHNY, CDR2 SVGAGI (reference sequence).

The rearrangement uses TRBV6-2 or TRBV6-3 and TRBJ1-1; a possible D gene is TRBD1 (6 bases). The CDR3 totals 15 residues. The germline gives CDR1 MNHEY, CDR2 SVGEGT. Trimming stripped 7 bases from V and 2 bases from J, with 17 bases between. This CDR3 reads CASIDPGVVNTEAFF. CDR3 DNA: TGTGCCAGCATTGATCCAGGGGTTGTCAACACTGAAGCTTTCTTT.

The chain employs TRBV11-2 and TRBJ1-6; D is ambiguous. V dropped 3 bases and J dropped 8 bases, with 8 bases sitting between them. The germline V gene encodes CDR1 SGHAT and CDR2 FQNNGV. The CDR3 is 13 residues long. DNA for the CDR3: TGTGCCAGCAGCTTGGTTCGGGATTCACCCCTCCACTTT. This sequence encodes CASSLVRDSPLHF.

This clonotype was seen more than once but under ten times. The rearrangement uses TRBV12-3 or TRBV12-4 and TRBJ1-4; unclear D gene. The CDR3 has 13 residues. The ends were cut back, 1 base at V and 8 bases at J, with 8 bases in the middle. CDR3 amino acids: CASSLEGREKLFF. The CDR3 DNA is TGTGCCAGCAGTTTAGAGGGTCGAGAAAAACTGTTTTTT.

J is TRBJ1-1 and V is TRBV4-3; D ambiguous. Germline lookup yields CDR1 LGHNA and CDR2 YSLEER. The CDR3 extends over 15 amino acids. Trimming took 1 base from V and 2 from J, leaving 11 bases between them. This CDR3 reads CASSQGRTFNTEAFF. The CDR3 DNA reads TGCGCCAGCAGCCAAGGCAGGACGTTCAACACTGAAGCTTTCTTT.

This clonotype appeared a few times. The gene calls are TRBV14 and TRBJ1-1; D uncertain. The CDR3 sequence is 14 residues long. CDR1 SGHDN and CDR2 FVKESK come from the germline V gene. V was cut by 0 bases and J by 1 base, with 6 bases left in between. CDR3 nucleotide sequence: TGTGCCAGCAGCCAAGATTTCTCGAACACTGAAGCTTTCTTT. It specifies CASSQDFSNTEAFF.

The V and J genes are TRBV28 and TRBJ1-1, with D possibly matching TRBD1 (5 bases). Germline CDR1 MDHEN, CDR2 SYDVKM. Trimming took off 8 bases at V and 7 bases at J, with 17 bases between the two ends. The CDR3 loop spans 13 amino acids. The CDR3 sequence is CASSVLGVDEAFF. The CDR3 DNA reads as TGTGCCAGCTCTGTTCTGGGGGTGGATGAAGCTTTCTTT.